This T cell receptor beta chain was documented in a study of neurological immune-mediated disorders (dated by TCRdb to between 2017 and 2020). About the investigation overall: Among the approximately 35 multiple sclerosis patients, relapsing-remitting MS accounted for around 30 and secondary progressive MS accounted for 3. The roughly 99 TCR-beta libraries covered PBMC samples along with longitudinal samples, technical triplicates, and paired sorted CD4+ and CD8+ T-cell subsets. The cohort was made up of 68 subjects, consisting of about 15 HAM/TSP patients, around 35 multiple sclerosis patients and 20 healthy controls. Peripheral blood TCR-beta repertoires from HTLV-I-associated myelopathy (HAM/TSP) patients, multiple sclerosis patients and healthy controls were compared by UMI-based sequencing.

Libraries from unsorted PBMCs were made from 2 million PBMCs kept in RNAlater at -80 degrees C until RNA extraction. The multiple sclerosis patients were enrolled in a US clinical protocol that evaluated disease progression with magnetic resonance imaging. Peripheral blood was subjected to Ficoll-Hypaque density gradient centrifugation to isolate PBMCs, which were then cryopreserved in liquid nitrogen. cDNA was synthesized by template-switch 5'RACE using a primer with a 10-nucleotide random unique molecular identifier that tagged each TCR transcript. Each sequencing run produced over 180 million TCR-beta sequences covering 15-18 subjects. The RNeasy kit was used for extraction of total RNA. Using the KAPA Real-time Library Amplification kit, TCR-beta VDJ regions were amplified with primers for the TCR constant region and the 5'RACE anchor. Sample indexes and Illumina adaptors were added in a first PCR, and a second PCR then increased library yield. The roughly 650 bp TCR product was size-selected on a 2% E-gel SizeSelection system after Ampure bead purification. Library quality was checked on a Bioanalyzer, concentration was measured with Qubit, and libraries were quantified with the Kapa Library Quantification kit before pooling. Libraries were sequenced paired-end 2 x 150 bp on an Illumina HiSeq 2500. To increase sequence diversity, roughly 24-30% phiX was spiked into each library pool. In the authors' own workflow: The UMI-based MiGEC pipeline processed quality-filtered reads and removed over 80% of raw TCR sequences during error correction. VDJ genes were aligned to IMGT germline references, and clonotypes were defined by unique CDR3 amino acid sequence plus V-J genes. Clonal expansion, Shannon diversity and CDR3 relatedness (CalcPairwiseDistances, ClusterSamples) were evaluated with VDJtools, and phylogenetic trees were built with CLCbio workbench. A clone was classed as expanded if it had 8 or more unique UMIs, a cutoff based on coefficient-of-variation modelling across technical triplicates. Using fastp trimming at Q25 and MiXCR clonotype assembly, TCRdb reanalyzed the public sequencing data and kept in-frame beta chains. Each entry is one CDR3 protein sequence, shown with its most common DNA and genes. The V and J calls and clone size are TCRdb's, not the authors'. The sample records roughly 50,000 distinct CDR3 sequences, around 4.5% of which are singletons. Together, the top ten hold around 5% of the sample.

To note about this clonotype: Which antigen it targets is not known. Per-base qualities were not stored, and no clone one base away is much larger.

Beyond this particular receptor, the publication reports: Phylogenetic analysis grouped repertoires from 18 of 34 MS patients into a cluster of related CDR3 sequences, suggesting a possible repertoire-level signature. Expanded clones from different subjects shared no identical CDR3 amino acid sequences, which suggests that TCR-beta repertoires were private in all groups. The MS cluster was not associated with any clinical or MRI features, and the authors stated that larger cohorts are needed. TCR clonal expansion was highest in HAM/TSP patients and lowest in MS patients, with MS patients falling below even healthy controls.

At the junction V is shortened by 5 bases and J by 2 bases, with 7 bases in between. The germline V gene (reference sequence) gives CDR1 as DFQATT and CDR2 as SNEGSKA. The CDR3 spans 13 residues, from the cysteine through the phenylalanine. Only the CDR3 DNA stays, 39 bases, in frame from base 1. This TCR derives from a woman aged 55-70 years with multiple sclerosis. Source material: PBMCs. The chain is encoded by TRBV20-1 joined to TRBJ2-6, with TRBD2 as a weak D call on 5 bases. The DNA sequence reads TGCAGTGCTGAGAGGGCTGGGGCCAACGTCCTGACTTTC. Translation gives CSAERAGANVLTF.